The 9 T cell receptor beta chains listed next were all sequenced from one sample in a study of blood T cell repertoires in COVID-19 (dated by TCRdb to 2020 to 2021). To prepare the library, the immunoSEQ multiplex PCR assay was applied. TCRdb mirrors the immuneACCESS table, restricted to in-frame sequences. Some clones are absent from its copies; in checked studies, under half trace to an unresolved V gene, and the reason for the others is unknown. This sample comprises 140,000 to 150,000 clones, 75% to 90% of them detected only once. The ten top clones hold 2.5% to 3.5% of the sample. The sample comprised peripheral blood. These receptors all come from an older woman with active COVID-19.

This chain uses TRBV6-2 or TRBV6-3 with TRBJ1-3, with 11 positions matching TRBD1. Germline V gene data show CDR1 as MNHEY and CDR2 as SVGEGT. The CDR3 is made up of 16 amino acids. Unmatched junction bases numbered 1, after V lost 2 bases and J lost 1 base. CDR3 sequence reads: CASSYGQGASGNTIYF. The CDR3 DNA follows: TGTGCCAGCAGTTACGGACAGGGGGCTTCTGGAAACACCATATATTTT.

The rearrangement uses TRBV7-6 and TRBJ2-7; D is perhaps TRBD2 (7 bases). This CDR3 region has 15 residues. Per germline, CDR1 SGHVS and CDR2 FNYEAQ. V was clipped by 7 bases and J by 3 bases, with 19 bases between them. CDR3 coding DNA: TGTGCCAGCACCATAGGGGGTAGCGGGCTCTACGAGCAGTACTTC. This gives the protein CASTIGGSGLYEQYF.

This chain links TRBV11-2 with TRBJ1-1; a weak D match, TRBD1 (5 bases). The CDR3 runs 14 residues. CDR1 and CDR2 from the germline V gene are SGHAT and FQNNGV. The V and J ends lost 2 bases and 4 bases respectively, with 11 bases between them. CDR3: CASSLLTASTEAFF. The CDR3 DNA reads as TGTGCCAGCAGCTTATTGACAGCTAGCACTGAAGCTTTCTTT.

The chain recombines TRBV7-3 with TRBJ2-1, with 13 bases matching TRBD2. J gave up 4 bases and V 3 bases, and 3 bases lay outside the gene matches. This CDR3 is 16 amino acids long. The germline V gene encodes CDR1 SGHTA and CDR2 FQGTGA. The CDR3 DNA reads TGTGCCAGCAGCTTGGGACTAGCGGGACCGTACAATGAGCAGTTCTTC. Translated, it gives CASSLGLAGPYNEQFF.

Here the CDR3 DNA reads TGTGCCAGCAGCGTAGGGGTAGCGGGAGCACGCACAGATACGCAGTATTTT. Amino acid sequence: CASSVGVAGARTDTQYF. The chain recombines TRBV9 with TRBJ2-3; 9 bases match TRBD2. The CDR3 is 17 residues long. The germline V gene encodes CDR1 SGDLS and CDR2 YYNGEE. V gave up 0 bases and J gave up 1 base; unmatched junction bases: 6.

The J gene is TRBJ2-7, the V gene TRBV29-1, with 9 bases matching TRBD1. From germline, CDR1 is SQVTM and CDR2 ANQGSEA. This CDR3 has 15 residues. The ends lost 5 bases at V and 4 bases at J; junction bases unmatched: 12. CDR3 DNA sequence: TGCAGCGTTTACCAACGGGACAGGGAGGGTTACGAGCAGTACTTC. Its translation: CSVYQRDREGYEQYF.

This clone was seen only once. The chain is built from TRBV7-2 and TRBJ2-3; TRBD2 matches at 8 bases. Germline CDR1 reads SGHTA; CDR2 reads FQGNSA. CDR3 size: 17 residues. Trimming cost V 2 bases and J 0 bases; bases outside gene matches: 7. CDR3 bases: TGTGCCAGCAGCTTATATAGCGGGGCGCCTAGCACAGATACGCAGTATTTT. This translates into CASSLYSGAPSTDTQYF.

The count of this clone is one. CDR3 protein: CASSPRTSDQETQYF. DNA of the CDR3: TGTGCCAGCAGCCCTCGGACTAGCGACCAAGAGACCCAGTACTTC. V is TRBV7-2 and J is TRBJ2-5, with 9 bases lining up with TRBD2. Losses at the gene ends were 5 bases for V and 0 bases for J; bases not matched to a gene: 4. Looked up from germline, CDR1 is SGHTA and CDR2 is FQGNSA. There are 15 residues in the CDR3.

The chain combines TRBV29-1 with TRBJ2-1; D is ambiguous. This CDR3 contains 13 residues. Looked up from germline, CDR1 is SQVTM and CDR2 is ANQGSEA. The ends were cut back, 8 bases at V and 0 bases at J, with 11 bases in the middle. The CDR3 here is CSFARSSYNEQFF. CDR3 bases: TGCAGCTTCGCCAGAAGCTCCTACAATGAGCAGTTCTTC.